This T cell receptor beta chain originates from a study of CD8+CD57+ T cells in acquired aplastic anemia. CDR1 is SGHTA, CDR2 FQGNSA, per germline. Trimming at V came to 5 bases and at J to 5 bases, leaving 7 bases not matched to a gene. The CDR3 has 15 residues. Profiling that covered TCR beta VDJ and CDR3 relied on genomic DNA as its template. TCRdb recomputed calls from the reads with MiXCR, one row per CDR3 protein. The repertoire holds roughly 130,000 distinct CDR3 sequences, 48% seen once, with 2% to 3% in the top ten. Input material: sorted CD4+, CD8+, or CD8+CD57+ T cells (not recorded which) from PBMCs. This rearrangement joins TRBV7-2 to TRBJ2-2; 8 positions agree with TRBD1. The sequence was obtained from a human donor in good health, serving as a control. This CDR3 reads CASSAGQGGTGELFF. CDR3 DNA: TGTGCCAGCAGCGCCGGACAGGGAGGTACCGGGGAGCTGTTTTTT.